This T cell receptor (beta chain) was sequenced during a study of shared clonotypes between healthy human individuals. Study-level points and caveats: Naive subsets, compared against memory subsets, generally had larger estimated richness values.

As to this clone: The antigen is not known.

This CDR3 region has 15 residues. V trimming: 6 bases; J trimming: 0 bases; junction bases outside the gene matches: 5. Germline V CDR1 and CDR2: MNHNS, SASEGT. Assay used: immunoSEQ multiplex PCR; TCRdb lists only in-frame clones, some missing. The sample includes 2 million to 2.5 million clones, approximately 96% seen only once; the top ten take 0.13%. CD4+ cells underwent separation, giving CD45RA+ naive and CD45RA-negative memory subsets. V usage is TRBV6-1 and J usage is TRBJ2-1, with TRBD1 matching 7 bases. Sequencing used naive CD4+ T cells sorted from blood. Stated subset: CD45RA+ positively selected. The source is a man aged 18 to 29 in good health. As DNA, the CDR3 is TGTGCCAGCAGAAGGACAGGTAGCTCCTACAATGAGCAGTTCTTC. This gives the protein CASRRTGSSYNEQFF.